The clone carrying this T cell receptor (beta chain) came up a few times. No antigen is known for it. This record belongs to a study of T cells after yellow fever vaccination. Study at large: Preparation of the low-cell-number fractions used SMART-Seq v4 Ultra Low Input. Regarding the study as a whole: Post-booster repertoires again held most primary-vaccination clones (96% CD4, about 88% CD8). Weaker overall, the secondary response nonetheless peaked faster (day 5 versus 15).

A process of 5'RACE template switching, which added a universal primer site and UMIs, was used to make TCR cDNA. TCRdb reprocessed the 5' RACE reads with MiXCR, giving one entry per CDR3 protein. The sample has fewer than 400,000 distinct CDR3 sequences, 6% to 8% seen once. The CDR3 is 15 amino acids. Germline V gene lookup returns CDR1 SGHTA and CDR2 FQGNSA. Trimming left V 6 bases short and J 6 bases short, with 18 bases between. The sample was PBMCs, taken 5 days after the yellow fever booster vaccination. This clonotype was obtained from a man aged 25 to 45 who received the YFV17D yellow fever vaccine. The chain employs TRBV7-2 and TRBJ1-5; possibly TRBD1 for D (5 bases). CDR3 residues: CASSQRQLQGQPQHF. The CDR3 DNA follows: TGTGCCAGCAGTCAACGACAGCTCCAGGGTCAGCCCCAGCATTTT.